The 13 T cell receptor beta chains below all came from one sample that was sequenced in a study of T cells in Graves' hyperthyroidism and ophthalmopathy (dated by TCRdb to between 2018 and 2021). The receptor library was made with multiplex PCR. The sequencer was an Illumina HiSeq 2000. The TCR beta CDR3 regions were amplified from RNA transcripts. A first-round RT-PCR of the TCR CDR3 used the HTBI primer set with the Qiagen OneStep RT-PCR kit. TCRdb itself trimmed the public reads at Q25 with fastp, ran MiXCR and retained productive beta chains. Each entry merges the rows of one CDR3 protein and shows their most common DNA and genes. The sample contains some 690,000 distinct CDR3 sequences, around a sixth of them found a single time. The ten largest clones add up to 15% to 19% of the sample. The sequenced sample was blood. The receptors stem from a man between 45 and 60 years old with Graves' hyperthyroidism.

This clonotype was seen only a few times. This chain links TRBV4-1 with TRBJ1-3; TRBD1 is a possible D gene (6 bases). CDR1 is MGHRA and CDR2 is YSYEKL in the germline V gene. Trimming cost V 3 bases and J 4 bases, with 13 bases left between them. The CDR3 contains 15 residues. CDR3 amino acids: CASSHDRDKGNTIYF. Here the CDR3 DNA reads TGCGCCAGCAGCCACGACCGGGACAAAGGAAACACCATATATTTT.

The sample holds many counts of this clonotype. This chain joins TRBV7-3 and TRBJ2-7; tentative D call: TRBD1 (6 bases). Germline assignment: CDR1 SGHTA and CDR2 FQGTGA. V gave up 10 bases and J gave up 2 bases, with 15 bases separating them. This CDR3 contains 13 residues. The CDR3: CAILPDSPYEQYF. In DNA form, the CDR3 reads TGTGCCATCCTCCCGGACAGCCCCTACGAGCAGTACTTC.

Only one count was recorded for this clonotype. The chain links TRBV6-2 or TRBV6-3 to TRBJ2-1; D uncertain. Germline CDR1 reads MNHEY; CDR2 reads SVGEGT. The CDR3 spans 16 residues. Between the trimmed V and J ends, which lost 0 bases and 0 bases, there was a span of 9 bases. CDR3 loop: CASSYSFGSSYNEQFF. Written as DNA, the CDR3 is TGTGCCAGCAGTTACTCGTTCGGAAGCTCCTACAATGAGCAGTTCTTC.

This chain joins TRBV6-1 and TRBJ2-1, with D maybe TRBD2 (5 bases). V shed 2 bases and J shed 5 bases, with 13 bases lying between them. In germline, CDR1 is MNHNS, CDR2 SASEGT. The CDR3 spans 15 residues. CDR3 sequence: CASSELAEYDNEQFF. CDR3 coding DNA: TGTGCCAGCAGTGAACTAGCCGAATATGACAATGAGCAGTTCTTC.

At least ten counts were recorded for this clonotype. The rearrangement joins TRBV18 to TRBJ1-1; the match to TRBD1 covers 7 bases. V dropped 6 bases and J dropped 5; count of bases not matched to a gene: 9. CDR3 length equals 14 residues. Per germline, CDR1 KGHSH and CDR2 LQKENI. CDR3 sequence: CASSPIEGATEAFF. The CDR3 nucleotides read TGTGCCAGCTCTCCTATCGAGGGGGCTACTGAAGCTTTCTTT.

This clonotype was recorded at least ten times. V is TRBV6-1 and J is TRBJ1-4; 9 nucleotides align to TRBD1. The ends lost 5 bases at V and 8 bases at J; junction bases unmatched: 9. The CDR3 runs to 15 residues. Germline V gene sequence: CDR1 MNHNS, CDR2 SASEGT. The CDR3 sequence: CASSSIGQGLEKLFF. The CDR3 coding sequence is TGTGCCAGCAGTTCCATCGGACAGGGGCTGGAAAAACTGTTTTTT.

A few counts support this clonotype. A much larger clone sits a single nucleotide away, making a read error possible. The chain couples TRBV3-1 to TRBJ2-1; no firm D call. This CDR3 region has 13 residues. Germline lookup yields CDR1 LGHDT and CDR2 YNNKEL (reference sequence). V was clipped by 1 base and J by 4 bases, with 5 bases between them. This CDR3 is CASSQGWYNEQFF. The CDR3 nucleotides are TGTGCCAGCAGCCAAGGGTGGTACAATGAGCAGTTCTTC.

V is TRBV24-1 and J is TRBJ2-1, with D maybe TRBD1 (6 bases). This CDR3 is 16 amino acids long. Between the trimmed V and J ends, which lost 3 bases and 6 bases, there was a span of 17 bases. Germline V lookup: CDR1 KGHDR, CDR2 SFDVKD. The CDR3 coding sequence is TGTGCCACCAGTGATCCAGGGACATCCCCGTCCAATGAGCAGTTCTTC. Protein product: CATSDPGTSPSNEQFF.

This clonotype was observed many times. This chain uses TRBV12-5 with TRBJ2-2, with unresolved D. CDR3 length: 16 residues. Germline V CDR1 and CDR2: LGHNT, FRNRAP. V was shortened by 0 bases and J by 0 bases, with 8 bases between the two germline ends. CDR3 bases: TGTGCTAGTGGTTTGGTAATCGCCCCGAACACCGGGGAGCTGTTTTTT. It specifies CASGLVIAPNTGELFF.

This clonotype has at least ten counts. This chain uses TRBV6-1 with TRBJ1-6; 7 bases are a match to TRBD1. The germline CDR1 and CDR2 sequences are MNHNS and SASEGT. V shed 6 bases, J shed 0 bases, and the junction held 5 bases outside the gene matches. The CDR3 is 16 residues long. The CDR3 protein is CASRSWDSSYNSPLHF. The CDR3 nucleotides are TGTGCCAGCAGGTCGTGGGACAGCTCCTATAATTCACCCCTCCACTTT.

The CDR3 loop reads CAWTTADTQYF. CDR3 DNA sequence: TGTGCCTGGACGACAGCAGATACGCAGTATTTT. The genes are TRBV30 and TRBJ2-3; possible D gene TRBD1, 5 bases. The CDR3 runs 11 residues. Trimming removed 4 bases at V and 4 bases at J, with 6 bases between. Germline CDR1 reads GTSNPN; CDR2 reads SVGIG (reference sequence).

This clonotype was observed at least ten times. The chain joins TRBV12-3 or TRBV12-4 to TRBJ1-2; D gene ambiguous. The V and J ends lost 0 bases and 3 bases respectively, with 8 bases between them. This CDR3 region has 14 residues. CDR3 bases: TGTGCCAGCAGTTTAGCGCCAGCGGACTATGGCTACACCTTC. This codes for CASSLAPADYGYTF.

The rearrangement uses TRBV14 and TRBJ1-1, with 8 bases that match TRBD1. V shed 6 bases and J 3 bases; nucleotides not matched to a gene: 6. This CDR3 spans 14 amino acids. The V gene's germline CDR1 is SGHDN and CDR2 FVKESK. The CDR3 is CASSRTGIDTEAFF. The CDR3 DNA reads TGTGCCAGCAGTCGGACAGGGATAGACACTGAAGCTTTCTTT.